Below are 26 T cell receptor beta chains sequenced from a single sample in a study of shared clonotypes between healthy human individuals. TCRdb keeps only in-frame clones here, not all; method: immunoSEQ multiplex PCR. This sample has hundreds of thousands of clones; 74% occur once, and the top ten carry approximately 10%. Sequenced: memory CD4+ T cells sorted from blood. Subset indicated: CD45RA-negative fraction. The receptor set was obtained from a man aged 25 to 45 in good health.

The rearrangement uses TRBV5-5 and TRBJ2-4; D is uncertain. This CDR3 region has 15 residues. Between the trimmed V and J ends, which lost 0 bases and 0 bases, there was a span of 7 bases. Looked up from germline, CDR1 is SGHKS and CDR2 is YYEKEE (reference sequence). CDR3 nucleotide sequence: TGTGCCAGCAGCTTGGCGTTATTAGCCAAAAACATTCAGTACTTC. This gives the protein CASSLALLAKNIQYF.

The chain is built from TRBV11-2 and TRBJ2-7; D is ambiguous. The CDR3 loop spans 13 amino acids. Germline-derived CDR1 and CDR2 are SGHAT and FQNNGV. V lost 3 bases and J 1 base, leaving 7 bases between the germline ends. The CDR3 DNA follows: TGTGCCAGCAGCTTTTCCCCTTCCTACGAGCAGTACTTC. This encodes CASSFSPSYEQYF.

A single count supports this clone. This chain links TRBV11-2 with TRBJ1-1, with 7 nucleotides matching TRBD1. Germline V gives CDR1 SGHAT, CDR2 FQNNGV. The CDR3 sequence is 14 residues long. J lost 4 bases, V lost 1 base, and 3 bases had no gene match. The CDR3 coding sequence is TGTGCCAGCAGCTTAGCAGGGGACAGCACTGAAGCTTTCTTT. As protein: CASSLAGDSTEAFF.

This chain connects TRBV9 to TRBJ1-5, with a weak D call TRBD1 (5 bases). The CDR3 runs 15 residues. The germline V and J ends were trimmed by 0 bases and 5 bases, with 12 bases remaining between them. Germline lookup yields CDR1 SGDLS and CDR2 YYNGEE. The CDR3: CASSVAPGSHQPQHF. DNA for the CDR3: TGTGCCAGCAGCGTAGCTCCAGGGAGCCATCAGCCCCAGCATTTT.

The chain employs TRBV18 and TRBJ2-1; D may be TRBD2 (6 bases). Trimming removed 2 bases at V and 14 bases at J, with 13 bases between. The CDR3 is made up of 12 amino acids. Germline loops: CDR1 KGHSH, CDR2 LQKENI. The CDR3 region is CASSPAGTLEFF. CDR3 DNA: TGTGCCAGCTCACCAGCAGGGACTCTTGAGTTCTTC.

This chain uses TRBV2 with TRBJ2-3; 8 nucleotides match TRBD2. This CDR3 is 14 amino acids long. Germline loops: CDR1 SNHLY, CDR2 FYNNEI. The junction had 9 bases not matched to a gene; V was cut back by 11 bases and J by 2 bases. CDR3 protein: CASLAGLVTDTQYF. The CDR3 DNA follows: TGTGCCTCCTTAGCGGGACTGGTCACAGATACGCAGTATTTT.

The chain carries TRBV2 and TRBJ2-5; TRBD1 is a possible D gene (5 bases). The V end lost 1 base, the J end lost 4 bases, and 10 bases lay between the germline ends. The CDR3 is made up of 14 amino acids. CDR1 SNHLY and CDR2 FYNNEI come from the germline V gene. CDR3: CASSEGSRAETQYF. The CDR3 DNA sequence: TGTGCCAGCAGTGAAGGGTCCAGGGCAGAGACCCAGTACTTC.

V is TRBV18 and J is TRBJ2-1, with 8 bases aligning to TRBD1. From germline, CDR1 is KGHSH and CDR2 LQKENI. CDR3 length: 12 amino acids. With 4 bases clipped from V and 8 bases from J, the junction kept 1 base outside the gene matches. DNA of the CDR3: TGTGCCAGCTCACTGGACAGGGATGAGCAGTTCTTC. Residues: CASSLDRDEQFF. The full variable domain, with the rest looked up from reference TRBV18 and TRBJ2-1, is NAGVMQNPRHLVRRRGQEARLRCSPMKGHSHVYWYRQLPEEGLKFMVYLQKENIIDESGMPKERFSAEFPKEGPSILRIQQVVRGDSAAYFCASSLDRDEQFFGPGTRLTVL.

This clone was detected a few times. The genes are TRBV10-1 and TRBJ2-2; 10 bases agree with TRBD2. This CDR3 spans 17 amino acids. V trimming: 3 bases; J trimming: 7 bases; junction bases outside the gene matches: 11. Germline values: CDR1 WNHNN, CDR2 SYGVQD (reference sequence). The DNA for the CDR3 is TGCGCCAGCAGTGAAGCTGGGCTAGCGGGAGCCGGCGGGGAGCTGTTTTTT. The encoded protein is CASSEAGLAGAGGELFF.

About this clone: Other nucleotide sequences from this sample produce the same CDR3. The chain employs TRBV27 and TRBJ2-2; D is ambiguous. The CDR3 length is 12 residues. V dropped 6 bases and J dropped 3 bases, with 5 bases sitting between them. Looked up from germline, CDR1 is MNHEY and CDR2 is SMNVEV (reference sequence). Here the CDR3 DNA reads TGTGCCAGCAGCTTTTACACCGGGGAGCTGTTTTTT. Translated: CASSFYTGELFF.

The chain has TRBV29-1 and TRBJ2-1, with D tentatively TRBD2 (5 bases). CDR3 length: 13 amino acids. Trimming cost V 4 bases and J 4 bases, with 11 bases left between them. Germline V gene sequence: CDR1 SQVTM, CDR2 ANQGSEA. DNA of the CDR3: TGCAGCGTTGCTAGCCCGGAATACAATGAGCAGTTCTTC. Protein sequence: CSVASPEYNEQFF.

The V call is TRBV21-1, the J call TRBJ1-4; TRBD1 reflects the table's D call only, with no check against the DNA. TRBV21-1 is a pseudogene locus. CDR3 length equals 17 residues. Here the CDR3 reads CASSKEVPTGVNEKLFF. The CDR3 DNA reads TGTGCCAGCAGCAAAGAGGTCCCTACAGGGGTTAATGAAAAACTGTTTTTT.

J is TRBJ2-1 and V is TRBV7-8; D is possibly TRBD2 (5 bases). Deletions cut 2 bases from V and 7 bases from J, with 21 bases between. Germline CDR1 reads SGHVS; CDR2 reads FQNEAQ. This CDR3 contains 17 residues. The CDR3, as DNA: TGTGCCAGCAGCTTACCCCCGAATAGCGCCCAAAATAATGAGCAGTTCTTC. Residues: CASSLPPNSAQNNEQFF.

The chain is built from TRBV7-2 and TRBJ2-5, with TRBD1 matching 8 bases. The V segment lost 3 bases and the J segment 2 bases; nucleotides outside the gene matches: 5. This CDR3 has 15 residues. Per the germline V gene, CDR1 is SGHTA and CDR2 is FQGNSA. The CDR3 DNA reads TGTGCCAGCAGCTTGTTCCGGACAGGGCAAGAGACCCAGTACTTC. Amino acid sequence: CASSLFRTGQETQYF.

This clone appeared a few times. The chain is built from TRBV5-1 and TRBJ2-6, with D unclear. The V end was cut by 4 bases, the J end by 2 bases, with 13 bases between. Germline V gene data show CDR1 as SGHRS and CDR2 as YFSETQ. This CDR3 has 16 residues. The CDR3: CASSEPREAGANVLTF. The CDR3 DNA follows: TGCGCCAGCAGCGAACCAAGGGAAGCTGGGGCCAACGTCCTGACTTTC.

The chain recombines TRBV7-9 with TRBJ2-7; 7 bases align to TRBD1. The V and J ends lost 8 bases and 9 bases, in that order; junction bases with no gene match: 7. The CDR3 consists of 11 residues. Germline V gene sequence: CDR1 SEHNR, CDR2 FQNEAQ (reference sequence). CDR3 residues: CASDRGQRQYF. CDR3 in DNA: TGTGCCAGCGATAGGGGACAGCGGCAGTACTTC.

The chain has TRBV30 and TRBJ2-7, with 8 bases fitting TRBD2. With 4 bases clipped from V and 0 bases from J, the junction kept 8 bases outside the gene matches. Germline V gene data show CDR1 as GTSNPN and CDR2 as SVGIG (reference sequence). This CDR3 spans 15 amino acids. The CDR3 DNA reads TGTGCCTGGAAGCTCATAGCGGGATTCTCCTACGAGCAGTACTTC. Translated: CAWKLIAGFSYEQYF.

This clone was seen more than once but under ten times. The V and J genes are TRBV5-4 and TRBJ1-1, with TRBD1 as a possible D gene (6 bases). The germline gives CDR1 SGHNT, CDR2 YYREEE (reference sequence). Trimming removed 3 bases at V and 2 bases at J, with 14 bases between. This CDR3 comprises 15 residues. The CDR3 spells CASSSPTGSNTEAFF. As DNA, the CDR3 is TGTGCCAGCAGCTCCCCGACAGGAAGCAACACTGAAGCTTTCTTT.

This clone has only a few counts. Other DNA sequences in the sample encode the same CDR3. The chain links TRBV20-1 to TRBJ2-1; no firm D call. Trimming took 5 bases from V and 4 from J, leaving 6 bases between them. The CDR3 spans 11 residues. The germline gives CDR1 DFQATT, CDR2 SNEGSKA (reference sequence). The CDR3 region is CSADTYNEQFF. CDR3 bases: TGCAGTGCTGACACGTACAATGAGCAGTTCTTC.

V is TRBV5-6 and J is TRBJ1-1; D gene unclear. The CDR3 is 12 amino acids. CDR1 is SGHDT and CDR2 is YYEEEE in the germline V gene. V lost 2 bases, J lost 8 bases, and 10 bases lay in between. CDR3: CASSFRRVEAFF. The DNA of the CDR3 is TGTGCCAGCAGCTTCCGTAGGGTGGAAGCTTTCTTT. Full variable domain (outside the CDR3, taken from reference TRBV5-6 and TRBJ1-1): DAGVTQSPTHLIKTRGQQVTLRCSPKSGHDTVSWYQQALGQGPQFIFQYYEEEERQRGNFPDRFSGHQFPNYSSELNVNALLLGDSALYLCASSFRRVEAFFGQGTRLTVV.

This clone has a handful of counts. The rearrangement uses TRBV2 and TRBJ2-7; perhaps D is TRBD1 or TRBD2 (6 bases each). This CDR3 is built from 14 residues. V was trimmed by 10 bases and J by 0 bases, leaving 16 bases between them. The V gene's germline CDR1 is SNHLY and CDR2 FYNNEI. DNA of the CDR3: TGTGCCACCATAAAGGGGGGAAGCTCCTACGAGCAGTACTTC. This encodes CATIKGGSSYEQYF.

The chain links TRBV7-2 to TRBJ1-2, with D perhaps matching TRBD1 (5 bases). The CDR3 is made up of 12 amino acids. V was shortened by 4 bases and J by 7 bases, with 10 bases between the two germline ends. Germline CDR1 is SGHTA and CDR2 is FQGNSA. CDR3 nucleotides: TGTGCCAGCAGCTCAATGGGACTTGGCTACACCTTC. It is translated as CASSSMGLGYTF.

The chain uses TRBV4-3 and TRBJ2-2; the match to TRBD2 covers 11 bases. CDR1 is LGHNA, CDR2 YSLEER, per germline. With 4 bases clipped from V and 8 bases from J, the junction kept 9 bases outside the gene matches. This CDR3 has 16 amino acids. The CDR3 reads CASSPGLAGPSGELFF. CDR3 nucleotide sequence: TGCGCCAGCAGCCCCGGACTAGCGGGTCCTTCTGGGGAGCTGTTTTTT.

The gene calls are TRBV19 and TRBJ2-3, with TRBD2 matching 8 bases. Germline CDR1 LNHDA, CDR2 SQIVND (reference sequence). V was pared by 3 bases and J by 2 bases, with 19 bases of the junction left unmatched. The CDR3 runs to 20 residues. This chain's CDR3 is CASSIRSGSGSGSNTDTQYF. In DNA form, the CDR3 reads TGTGCCAGTAGTATCCGGTCGGGAAGCGGGAGCGGTTCCAACACAGATACGCAGTATTTT.

V and J are TRBV7-9 and TRBJ2-3, with D maybe TRBD2 (5 bases). Germline V CDR1 and CDR2: SEHNR, FQNEAQ (reference sequence). Between the trimmed V and J ends, which lost 5 bases and 2 bases, there was a span of 23 bases. The CDR3 runs to 18 residues. DNA of the CDR3: TGTGCCAGCAGCGAAATTGCGACCCTCCTGACTAACACAGATACGCAGTATTTT. It specifies CASSEIATLLTNTDTQYF.

This clone has more than one count but fewer than ten. This sequence joins TRBV7-9 and TRBJ1-2; D remains ambiguous. This CDR3 comprises 13 residues. Germline CDR1 and CDR2: SEHNR and FQNEAQ (reference sequence). V lost 2 bases and J 9 bases, leaving 13 bases between the germline ends. The CDR3 sequence is CASSLFVTESYTF. The CDR3 DNA follows: TGTGCCAGCAGCTTATTCGTTACGGAAAGCTACACCTTC.